Below are 8 T cell receptor beta chains sequenced from a single sample in a study of CD8 T cells in Susac syndrome. With random hexamers, 0.5 to 1 ug RNA was reverse transcribed. Via MiXCR, TCRdb re-called the immunoSEQ multiplex PCR reads, giving one row per CDR3 protein. The sample records more than 95,000 distinct CDR3 sequences, around 94% being singletons. Sequencing input: CD8+ T cells from PBMCs. These receptors came from a human donor with Susac syndrome.

V usage is TRBV7-9 and J usage is TRBJ1-1; weak D call: TRBD1 (6 bases). Trimming pared 5 bases from V and 1 base from J, leaving 14 bases between. The CDR3 totals 15 residues. Germline values: CDR1 SEHNR, CDR2 FQNEAQ (reference sequence). CDR3 region: CASSARGGSNTEAFF. CDR3 DNA: TGTGCCAGCAGCGCCAGGGGAGGGTCGAACACTGAAGCTTTCTTT.

This clonotype was seen a single time. The rearrangement uses TRBV4-3 and TRBJ2-1, with 8 bases aligning to TRBD2. CDR3 size: 13 residues. CDR1 LGHNA and CDR2 YSLEER come from the germline V gene. The junction had 5 bases not matched to a gene; V was cut back by 3 bases and J by 10 bases. CDR3 in DNA: TGCGCCAGCAGCCAGATTAGGACTAGCGAGCAGTTCTTC. It specifies CASSQIRTSEQFF.

The chain has TRBV3-1 and TRBJ2-4, with D unclear. Germline loops: CDR1 LGHDT, CDR2 YNNKEL (reference sequence). CDR3 length: 14 residues. Trimming cost V 1 base and J 1 base, with 5 bases left between them. DNA of the CDR3: TGTGCCAGCAGCCAAGGGTGGGCCAAAAACATTCAGTACTTC. As protein: CASSQGWAKNIQYF.

The CDR3 DNA is TGTGCCAGCAGTTTTAGCAGGGCGAACACTGAAGCTTTCTTT. Translated: CASSFSRANTEAFF. The gene calls are TRBV28 and TRBJ1-1, with a tentative D call TRBD1 (5 bases). The V and J ends lost 3 bases and 1 base respectively, with 9 bases between them. The CDR3 runs to 14 residues. Germline V gene data show CDR1 as MDHEN and CDR2 as SYDVKM.

The chain carries TRBV5-1 and TRBJ2-3; no clear D gene. The germline V gene encodes CDR1 SGHRS and CDR2 YFSETQ. The CDR3 has 12 residues. Trimming stripped 1 base from V and 5 bases from J, with 5 bases between. CDR3: CASSLSIDTQYF. CDR3 in DNA: TGCGCCAGCAGCTTGAGTATAGATACGCAGTATTTT.

This chain links TRBV20-1 with TRBJ2-7, with TRBD1 identical over 8 bases. This CDR3 has 14 amino acids. Germline CDR1 reads DFQATT; CDR2 reads SNEGSKA (reference sequence). V shed 0 bases, J shed 6 bases, and the junction held 7 bases outside the gene matches. The CDR3 region has the DNA TGCAGTGCTAGAGACGCGGACAGGGTTCCCGAGCAGTACTTC. This translates into CSARDADRVPEQYF.

This chain uses TRBV30 with TRBJ2-3, with D perhaps matching TRBD1 or TRBD2 (6 bases each). The CDR3 loop spans 16 amino acids. Trimming left V 0 bases short and J 2 bases short, with 15 bases between. Germline CDR1 reads GTSNPN; CDR2 reads SVGIG (reference sequence). The CDR3: CAWSVGGIGDTDTQYF. For the CDR3, the DNA is TGTGCCTGGAGTGTAGGGGGGATCGGGGACACAGATACGCAGTATTTT.

The chain combines TRBV30 with TRBJ2-2, with 10 bases fitting TRBD1. The CDR3 consists of 14 residues. Per the germline V gene, CDR1 is GTSNPN and CDR2 is SVGIG (reference sequence). J gave up 2 bases and V 5 bases, and 2 bases lay outside the gene matches. The CDR3 coding sequence is TGTGCCTGGGGGACAGGGGTTAACACCGGGGAGCTGTTTTTT. It is translated as CAWGTGVNTGELFF.